One T cell receptor beta chain is described in this entry. In the original workflow: Amplification of reference gene primers was used by the study to estimate nucleated cell counts. Measured with immunoSEQ multiplex PCR; TCRdb has only the in-frame clones, and not every one. V and J calls and clone size are as listed in that table; D and trimming were resolved from the DNA. The repertoire holds approximately 50,000 clones, with 92% as singletons. This sample is drawn from a study of blood T cell repertoires in COVID-19. Across the study: There were acute and convalescent COVID-19 samples, and they came from the United States, Italy and Spain. PBMCs, B-cell-depleted T cells, or T cells were the source of the cDNA or gDNA that made up the material.

The CDR3 spans 21 residues. The V and J ends lost 0 bases and 4 bases, in that order; junction bases with no gene match: 15. Germline CDR1 and CDR2: SGHDN and FVKESK. The chain uses TRBV14 and TRBJ2-1; 13 bases are shared with TRBD2. The source is a man aged 50-59 years with active COVID-19. The specimen sequenced was peripheral blood. Here the CDR3 reads CASSQDSRTSGSPPLYNEQFF. In nucleotides, the CDR3 is TGTGCCAGCAGCCAAGATTCAAGGACTAGCGGGAGCCCTCCCCTTTACAATGAGCAGTTCTTC. The full variable domain, with the rest looked up from reference TRBV14 and TRBJ2-1, is EAGVTQFPSHSVIEKGQTVTLRCDPISGHDNLYWYRRVMGKEIKFLLHFVKESKQDESGMPNNRFLAERTGGTYSTLKVQPAELEDSGVYFCASSQDSRTSGSPPLYNEQFFGPGTRLTVL.